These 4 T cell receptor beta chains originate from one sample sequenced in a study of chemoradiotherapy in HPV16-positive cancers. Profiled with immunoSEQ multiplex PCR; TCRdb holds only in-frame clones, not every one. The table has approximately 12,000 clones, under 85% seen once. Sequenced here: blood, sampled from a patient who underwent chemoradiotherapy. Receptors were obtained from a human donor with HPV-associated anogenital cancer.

CDR3 DNA sequence: TGTGCCAGCAGTTACTCGATTTCTCAGGCACCGTACACCTTC. Translation: CASSYSISQAPYTF. The rearrangement links TRBV6-5 to TRBJ1-2; D remains unclear. V was cut by 0 bases and J by 11 bases, with 16 bases left in between. This CDR3 has 14 amino acids. Looked up from germline, CDR1 is MNHEY and CDR2 is SVGAGI.

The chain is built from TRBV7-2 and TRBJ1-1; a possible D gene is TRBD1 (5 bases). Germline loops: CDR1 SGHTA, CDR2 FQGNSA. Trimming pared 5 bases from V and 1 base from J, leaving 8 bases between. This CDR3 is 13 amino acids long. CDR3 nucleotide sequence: TGTGCCAGCAGCACACAGGCGAACACTGAAGCTTTCTTT. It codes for CASSTQANTEAFF.

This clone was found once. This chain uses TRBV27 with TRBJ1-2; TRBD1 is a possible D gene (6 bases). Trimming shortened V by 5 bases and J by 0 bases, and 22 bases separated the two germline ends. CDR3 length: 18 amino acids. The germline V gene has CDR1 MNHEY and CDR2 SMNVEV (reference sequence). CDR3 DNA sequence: TGTGCCAGCAGTCCCACCGATCCATTAGACAGGCCTAACTATGGCTACACCTTC. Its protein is CASSPTDPLDRPNYGYTF.

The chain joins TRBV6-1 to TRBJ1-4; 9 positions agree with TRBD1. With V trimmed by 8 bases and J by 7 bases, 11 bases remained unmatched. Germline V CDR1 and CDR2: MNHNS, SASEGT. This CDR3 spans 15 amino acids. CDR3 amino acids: CASCRLQGAGEKLFF. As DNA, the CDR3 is TGTGCCAGCTGCCGCCTACAGGGGGCGGGTGAAAAACTGTTTTTT.